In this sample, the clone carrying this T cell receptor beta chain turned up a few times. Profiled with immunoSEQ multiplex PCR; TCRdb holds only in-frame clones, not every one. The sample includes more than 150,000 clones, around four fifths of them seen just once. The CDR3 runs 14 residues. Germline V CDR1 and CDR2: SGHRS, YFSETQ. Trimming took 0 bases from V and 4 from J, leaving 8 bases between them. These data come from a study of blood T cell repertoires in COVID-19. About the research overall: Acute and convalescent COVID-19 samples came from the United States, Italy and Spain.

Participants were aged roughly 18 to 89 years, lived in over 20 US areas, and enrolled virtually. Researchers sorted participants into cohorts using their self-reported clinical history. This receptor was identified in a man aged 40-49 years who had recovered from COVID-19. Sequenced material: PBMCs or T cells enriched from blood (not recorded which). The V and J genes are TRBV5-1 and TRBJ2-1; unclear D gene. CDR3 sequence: CASSLAAIYNEQFF. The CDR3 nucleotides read TGCGCCAGCAGCTTGGCAGCGATTTACAATGAGCAGTTCTTC. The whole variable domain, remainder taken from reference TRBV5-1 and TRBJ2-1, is KAGVTQTPRYLIKTRGQQVTLSCSPISGHRSVSWYQQTPGQGLQFLFEYFSETQRNKGNFPGRFSGRQFSNSRSEMNVSTLELGDSALYLCASSLAAIYNEQFFGPGTRLTVL.